These T cell receptor beta chains were read from a single sample in a study of Ad26.COV2.S vaccination and SARS-CoV-2 variants. Measured with immunoSEQ multiplex PCR; TCRdb has only the in-frame clones, and not every one. The data show hundreds of thousands of clones, with roughly 90% seen just once and roughly 1.5% held by the top ten. The material sequenced was peripheral blood, taken in a trial of Ad26.COV2.S vaccine versus placebo. The source is a person between 18 and 65 years old who received the Ad26.COV2.S COVID-19 vaccine or a placebo. The CDR3 runs from the conserved cysteine through the conserved F or W. Each record gives: clone size, J gene, V gene, D gene, CDR3 protein, CDR3 DNA. The D gene is left open where the match is weak. Clone size is stated in some rows and not others, as once, few, many or a class when expanded.

clone_size: -
j_call: TRBJ2-7
v_call: TRBV6-5
d_call: TRBD2
cdr3_aa: CASRLIAGGIYEQYF
cdr3_nt: TGTGCCAGCAGACTTATAGCGGGAGGGATCTACGAGCAGTACTTC

clone_size: -
j_call: TRBJ2-2
v_call: TRBV30
d_call: -
cdr3_aa: CAFQEGRGDTGELFF
cdr3_nt: TGTGCCTTCCAAGAAGGCAGGGGGGACACCGGGGAGCTGTTTTTT

clone_size: -
j_call: TRBJ1-2
v_call: TRBV24-1
d_call: -
cdr3_aa: CATSDLRSGGSGYTF
cdr3_nt: TGTGCCACCAGTGATTTGCGATCGGGGGGCAGCGGCTACACCTTC

clone_size: once
j_call: TRBJ1-3
v_call: TRBV5-1
d_call: -
cdr3_aa: CASSLEGGRHTIYF
cdr3_nt: TGCGCCAGCAGCTTGGAAGGGGGGCGACACACCATATATTTT

clone_size: -
j_call: TRBJ1-5
v_call: TRBV4-3
d_call: -
cdr3_aa: CASSLCPTGDQPQHF
cdr3_nt: TGCGCCAGCAGCCTCTGTCCGACCGGGGATCAGCCCCAGCATTTT

clone_size: once
j_call: TRBJ1-1
v_call: TRBV19
d_call: TRBD1
cdr3_aa: CASSYRGYTEAFF
cdr3_nt: TGTGCCAGTAGTTACAGGGGTTACACTGAAGCTTTCTTT

clone_size: -
j_call: TRBJ2-7
v_call: TRBV23-1
d_call: TRBD1
cdr3_aa: CAYPRTGGPYEQYF
cdr3_nt: TGCGCCTACCCTCGAACAGGGGGCCCTTACGAGCAGTACTTC

clone_size: -
j_call: TRBJ1-1
v_call: TRBV9
d_call: -
cdr3_aa: CASSAMTEGEAFF
cdr3_nt: TGTGCCAGCAGCGCCATGACAGAAGGTGAAGCTTTCTTT

clone_size: -
j_call: TRBJ1-2
v_call: TRBV7-2
d_call: -
cdr3_aa: CASSRGRTVSYTF
cdr3_nt: TGTGCCAGCAGCCGGGGACGGACGGTCAGCTACACCTTC

clone_size: -
j_call: TRBJ1-3
v_call: TRBV9
d_call: TRBD1
cdr3_aa: CASSAALTGFGNTIYF
cdr3_nt: TGTGCCAGCAGCGCAGCACTGACAGGGTTTGGAAACACCATATATTTT

clone_size: -
j_call: TRBJ2-2
v_call: TRBV19
d_call: -
cdr3_aa: CASSASRYMAGELFF
cdr3_nt: TGTGCCAGTAGTGCCTCTCGGTATATGGCCGGGGAGCTGTTTTTT

clone_size: -
j_call: TRBJ2-5
v_call: TRBV9
d_call: -
cdr3_aa: CASSADFLETQYF
cdr3_nt: TGTGCCAGCAGCGCCGACTTTCTAGAGACCCAGTACTTC

clone_size: -
j_call: TRBJ2-5
v_call: TRBV7-8
d_call: TRBD1
cdr3_aa: CASSVRQGMGETQYF
cdr3_nt: TGTGCCAGCAGCGTCAGACAGGGGATGGGGGAGACCCAGTACTTC

clone_size: -
j_call: TRBJ1-2
v_call: TRBV24-1
d_call: TRBD1
cdr3_aa: CATSDVTGNQKGYTF
cdr3_nt: TGTGCCACCAGTGATGTGACAGGGAATCAAAAGGGCTACACCTTC

clone_size: -
j_call: TRBJ1-2
v_call: TRBV5-1
d_call: -
cdr3_aa: CASSLALGRGEGYTF
cdr3_nt: TGCGCCAGCAGCTTGGCTCTCGGCAGGGGTGAAGGCTACACCTTC

clone_size: -
j_call: TRBJ2-2
v_call: TRBV27
d_call: -
cdr3_aa: CASSPSSGVGELFF
cdr3_nt: TGTGCCAGCAGTCCCTCCTCAGGGGTCGGGGAGCTGTTTTTT

clone_size: -
j_call: TRBJ2-7
v_call: TRBV7-9
d_call: TRBD1
cdr3_aa: CASSLRQGVYEQYF
cdr3_nt: TGTGCCAGCAGCTTGCGACAGGGCGTCTACGAGCAGTACTTC

clone_size: -
j_call: TRBJ2-1
v_call: TRBV11-2
d_call: -
cdr3_aa: CASSPPRLDRAAYNEQFF
cdr3_nt: TGTGCCAGCAGCCCACCCCGACTGGATAGAGCCGCCTACAATGAGCAGTTCTTC

clone_size: -
j_call: TRBJ1-5
v_call: TRBV23-1
d_call: -
cdr3_aa: CASSQSRRISNQPQHF
cdr3_nt: TGCGCCAGCAGTCAATCCAGGCGAATTAGCAATCAGCCCCAGCATTTT

clone_size: -
j_call: TRBJ2-2
v_call: TRBV5-4
d_call: TRBD2
cdr3_aa: CASSLGLAGDTGELFF
cdr3_nt: TGTGCCAGCAGCTTGGGCCTAGCGGGAGACACCGGGGAGCTGTTTTTT

clone_size: -
j_call: TRBJ2-5
v_call: TRBV19
d_call: -
cdr3_aa: CASSFRTHQTQYF
cdr3_nt: TGTGCCAGTAGTTTTCGGACTCACCAGACCCAGTACTTC

clone_size: -
j_call: TRBJ2-7
v_call: TRBV2
d_call: -
cdr3_aa: CASGLPGSYEQYF
cdr3_nt: TGTGCCAGCGGATTACCGGGTTCCTACGAGCAGTACTTC

clone_size: -
j_call: TRBJ2-2
v_call: TRBV19
d_call: -
cdr3_aa: CASSMTLGNTGELFF
cdr3_nt: TGTGCCAGTAGTATGACTCTCGGCAACACCGGGGAGCTGTTTTTT

clone_size: -
j_call: TRBJ2-5
v_call: TRBV3-1/TRBV3-2
d_call: TRBD2
cdr3_aa: CASNSWTSGGETQYF
cdr3_nt: TGTGCCAGCAACAGCTGGACTAGCGGCGGGGAGACCCAGTACTTC

clone_size: -
j_call: TRBJ1-2
v_call: TRBV19
d_call: -
cdr3_aa: CATRLIGGYGYTF
cdr3_nt: TGTGCCACCCGACTAATTGGAGGCTATGGCTACACCTTC

clone_size: -
j_call: TRBJ1-4
v_call: TRBV5-4
d_call: TRBD1
cdr3_aa: CASSSRTGSNEKLFF
cdr3_nt: TGTGCCAGCAGCTCCCGGACAGGGTCTAATGAAAAACTGTTTTTT

clone_size: -
j_call: TRBJ1-2
v_call: TRBV12-3/TRBV12-4
d_call: -
cdr3_aa: CASSFDSYRYTF
cdr3_nt: TGTGCCAGCAGTTTTGATAGCTATCGCTACACCTTC

clone_size: -
j_call: TRBJ2-1
v_call: TRBV27
d_call: -
cdr3_aa: CASSLSEAGYNEQFF
cdr3_nt: TGTGCCAGCAGTTTATCGGAGGCGGGTTACAATGAGCAGTTCTTC

clone_size: once
j_call: TRBJ1-2
v_call: TRBV3-1/TRBV3-2
d_call: -
cdr3_aa: CASNRDGNYGYTF
cdr3_nt: TGTGCCAGCAACAGAGACGGAAACTATGGCTACACCTTC

clone_size: -
j_call: TRBJ1-6
v_call: TRBV6-2/TRBV6-3
d_call: TRBD1
cdr3_aa: CASSYRRDGTVNSPLHF
cdr3_nt: TGTGCCAGCAGTTACCGGCGCGACGGGACAGTTAATTCACCCCTCCACTTT

clone_size: -
j_call: TRBJ2-6
v_call: TRBV30
d_call: -
cdr3_aa: CAWSGGTGANVLTF
cdr3_nt: TGTGCCTGGAGTGGAGGGACTGGGGCCAACGTCCTGACTTTC

clone_size: -
j_call: TRBJ2-5
v_call: TRBV7-8
d_call: TRBD2
cdr3_aa: CASSLGTQRGIQETQYF
cdr3_nt: TGTGCCAGCAGCTTAGGGACTCAGCGGGGTATACAAGAGACCCAGTACTTC

clone_size: -
j_call: TRBJ2-7
v_call: TRBV21-1
d_call: -
cdr3_aa: CASSIRVPDGQQYF
cdr3_nt: TGTGCCAGCAGCATCCGGGTCCCCGATGGTCAGCAGTACTTC

clone_size: -
j_call: TRBJ2-2
v_call: TRBV7-3
d_call: -
cdr3_aa: CASSLRASANTGELFF
cdr3_nt: TGTGCCAGCAGCTTACGCGCCTCCGCGAACACCGGGGAGCTGTTTTTT

clone_size: -
j_call: TRBJ2-5
v_call: TRBV2
d_call: -
cdr3_aa: CASSLVETQYF
cdr3_nt: TGTGCCAGCAGCTTAGTGGAGACCCAGTACTTC

clone_size: -
j_call: TRBJ2-5
v_call: TRBV11-2
d_call: -
cdr3_aa: CASSQSIPPETQYF
cdr3_nt: TGTGCCAGCAGCCAAAGTATCCCTCCAGAGACCCAGTACTTC

clone_size: -
j_call: TRBJ2-7
v_call: TRBV7-6
d_call: -
cdr3_aa: CASSQGEYEQYF
cdr3_nt: TGTGCCAGCAGCCAGGGCGAATACGAGCAGTACTTC

clone_size: -
j_call: TRBJ1-1
v_call: TRBV6-2/TRBV6-3
d_call: -
cdr3_aa: CASSYGLGNTEAFF
cdr3_nt: TGTGCCAGCAGTTACGGGTTGGGGAACACTGAAGCTTTCTTT

clone_size: -
j_call: TRBJ2-1
v_call: TRBV15
d_call: TRBD2
cdr3_aa: CATSRDKASGSNEQFF
cdr3_nt: TGTGCCACCAGCAGAGATAAGGCTAGCGGGAGCAATGAGCAGTTCTTC

clone_size: once
j_call: TRBJ2-1
v_call: TRBV3-1/TRBV3-2
d_call: TRBD2
cdr3_aa: CASSPRGGSGYNEQFF
cdr3_nt: TGTGCCAGCAGCCCCCGGGGGGGGTCGGGTTACAATGAGCAGTTCTTC

clone_size: once
j_call: TRBJ1-4
v_call: TRBV19
d_call: TRBD1
cdr3_aa: CASSPLSSRTGLNEKLFF
cdr3_nt: TGTGCCAGTAGTCCACTGTCCTCCAGGACAGGCCTTAATGAAAAACTGTTTTTT

clone_size: -
j_call: TRBJ1-4
v_call: TRBV19
d_call: TRBD1
cdr3_aa: CASSIQGGNEKLFF
cdr3_nt: TGTGCCAGTAGTATCCAGGGGGGAAATGAAAAACTGTTTTTT

clone_size: -
j_call: TRBJ2-6
v_call: TRBV5-4
d_call: TRBD2
cdr3_aa: CATSGGSSGANVLTF
cdr3_nt: TGTGCCACCTCTGGCGGGAGCTCTGGGGCCAACGTCCTGACTTTC

clone_size: -
j_call: TRBJ2-3
v_call: TRBV3-1/TRBV3-2
d_call: TRBD2
cdr3_aa: CASSTRTSGRTDTQYF
cdr3_nt: TGTGCCAGCAGCACCCGGACTAGCGGACGCACAGATACGCAGTATTTT

clone_size: -
j_call: TRBJ1-2
v_call: TRBV12-3/TRBV12-4
d_call: -
cdr3_aa: CASSPRPPDGYTF
cdr3_nt: TGTGCCAGCAGTCCCAGGCCCCCGGATGGCTACACCTTC

clone_size: -
j_call: TRBJ1-5
v_call: TRBV19
d_call: -
cdr3_aa: CASSSSRSNQPQHF
cdr3_nt: TGTGCCAGTAGTAGCAGTCGAAGCAATCAGCCCCAGCATTTT

clone_size: -
j_call: TRBJ2-5
v_call: TRBV11-2
d_call: -
cdr3_aa: CASSSTTTETQYF
cdr3_nt: TGTGCCAGCAGCTCGACTACCACAGAGACCCAGTACTTC

clone_size: -
j_call: TRBJ1-2
v_call: TRBV6-5
d_call: -
cdr3_aa: CASSYSISGQNYGYTF
cdr3_nt: TGTGCCAGCAGTTACTCGATATCGGGGCAGAACTATGGCTACACCTTC

clone_size: -
j_call: TRBJ1-1
v_call: TRBV2
d_call: -
cdr3_aa: CASSLGTEAFF
cdr3_nt: TGTGCCAGCAGCCTCGGAACTGAAGCTTTCTTT

clone_size: -
j_call: TRBJ2-1
v_call: TRBV11-2
d_call: -
cdr3_aa: CASSFSSNEQFF
cdr3_nt: TGTGCCAGCAGCTTCAGTTCGAATGAGCAGTTCTTC

clone_size: -
j_call: TRBJ2-5
v_call: TRBV10-3
d_call: -
cdr3_aa: CAISVREKQETQYF
cdr3_nt: TGTGCCATCAGTGTACGGGAGAAGCAAGAGACCCAGTACTTC